The rows below give T cell receptor beta chains drawn from one sample of a study of response to subunit inactivated influenza vaccine. TCRdb redid the calling of the RT-PCR reads with MiXCR, one entry per CDR3 protein. Among over 300,000 distinct CDR3 sequences listed, around a fifth were seen once. This specimen was PBMCs from blood, taken less than 22 months after vaccination. These receptors were collected from a man between 50 and 70 years old who received an inactivated influenza vaccine. Both conserved end residues are part of each CDR3. D genes are given only for firm matches. Not all rows give a size; the values are once, few, many and, for expanded clones, a class.

>NA|15|TRBV6-5|TRBJ1-4|NA
TGTGCCAGCAGTTACTCGTCGGGAAGGGGTGAAAAACTGTTTTTT
CASSYSSGRGEKLFF
>NA|18|TRBV4-1|TRBJ1-3|NA
TGCGCCAGCAGCCAAACCCCGGGGGGCCGACCCTCTGGAAACACCATATATTTT
CASSQTPGGRPSGNTIYF
>many|15|TRBV20-1|TRBJ1-4|TRBD1
TGCAGTGCTAGATCGGGACAGCTACTTAATGAAAAACTGTTTTTT
CSARSGQLLNEKLFF
>NA|13|TRBV6-2/TRBV6-3|TRBJ2-5|NA
TGTGCCAGCAGCCGTCTAAGGGTTGAGACCCAGTACTTC
CASSRLRVETQYF
>NA|13|TRBV20-1|TRBJ2-7|TRBD1
TGCAGTGCTAGAACCGGGACAGGCTACGAGCAGTACTTC
CSARTGTGYEQYF
>few|14|TRBV20-1|TRBJ2-1|TRBD2
TGCAGTGCTAGTAGCGGGTTTCCCGGGAATGAGCAGTTCTTC
CSASSGFPGNEQFF
>NA|14|TRBV2|TRBJ2-3|NA
TGTGCCAGCAGTGTGCAGGGTTTGACAGATACGCAGTATTTT
CASSVQGLTDTQYF
>many|13|TRBV20-1|TRBJ2-1|TRBD2
TGCAGTGCCGGGAAAAGCGGGAGTTTGGAGCAGTTCTTC
CSAGKSGSLEQFF
>once|14|TRBV20-1|TRBJ2-7|NA
TGCAGTGCTAGAGTCGGTCTGAGCTCCTACGAGCAGTACTTC
CSARVGLSSYEQYF
>NA|14|TRBV20-1|TRBJ2-5|NA
TGCAGTGCTAGCGTGGGGTCGTACCAAGAGACCCAGTACTTC
CSASVGSYQETQYF
>few|16|TRBV4-2|TRBJ2-7|TRBD2
TGTGCCAGCAGCCGAGAAGGGACTAGCGGTTACTACGAGCAGTACTTC
CASSREGTSGYYEQYF
>few|13|TRBV3-1|TRBJ1-2|TRBD1
TGTGCCAGCAGGACCAGGGGGATGGATGGCTACACCTTC
CASRTRGMDGYTF
>NA|17|TRBV12-3/TRBV12-4|TRBJ1-3|TRBD1
TGTGCCAGCAGTTTAGCGCTGGAGGACAGGGGAGGAAACACCATATATTTT
CASSLALEDRGGNTIYF
>NA|15|TRBV12-3/TRBV12-4|TRBJ1-6|NA
TGTGCCAGCAGTTCCCACGTAGGGGTTAAGGCACCCCTCCACTTT
CASSSHVGVKAPLHF
>few|13|TRBV15|TRBJ2-1|NA
TGTGCCACCAGCAGTCCACCCCGACTAGAGCAGTTCTTC
CATSSPPRLEQFF
>few|15|TRBV5-1|TRBJ1-2|NA
TGCGCCAGCAGCTTGGTTGCAGGGTCGGAGAATGGCTACACCTTC
CASSLVAGSENGYTF
>NA|13|TRBV6-5|TRBJ1-6|NA
TGTGCCAGCAGTTCGGGGACTCATTCACCCCTCCAATTT
CASSSGTHSPLQF
>many|13|TRBV20-1|TRBJ1-5|NA
TGCAGTGCCCATGGGGGGGGAGGTCAGCCCCAGCATTTT
CSAHGGGGQPQHF
>NA|19|TRBV27|TRBJ2-7|TRBD1
TGTGCCAGCAGTTTCCACCCCCGGGACAGGCAAGCACAGGCCTACGAGCAGTACTTC
CASSFHPRDRQAQAYEQYF
>NA|16|TRBV5-5|TRBJ2-2|TRBD2
TGTGCCAGCAGCTTGACGACTAGCGGATACACCGGGGAGCTGTTTTTT
CASSLTTSGYTGELFF
>NA|15|TRBV5-5|TRBJ1-3|NA
TGTGCCAGCAGAGAGCAGGGAGGAGCTGGAAACACCATATATTTT
CASREQGGAGNTIYF
>NA|14|TRBV4-2|TRBJ1-2|TRBD1
TGTGCCAGCAGCCATCGGGGACAGGGACATGGCTACACCTTC
CASSHRGQGHGYTF
>many|16|TRBV7-2|TRBJ1-1|TRBD1
TGTGCCAGCAGCCAACGGGGGGACAGGGTGTCTGCTGAAGCTTTCTTT
CASSQRGDRVSAEAFF
>few|15|TRBV7-2|TRBJ1-5|NA
TGTGCCAGCAGCTTCTCCGGACGGCGCCCTCAGCCCCAGCATTTT
CASSFSGRRPQPQHF
>few|14|TRBV19|TRBJ2-2|TRBD2
TGTGCCAGTAGTCCCGGGGGGTACACCGGGGAGCTGTTTTTT
CASSPGGYTGELFF
>many|15|TRBV4-3|TRBJ1-3|NA
TGCGCCAGCAGCCAAGAACCGTTCTCTGGAAACACCATATATTTT
CASSQEPFSGNTIYF
>many|14|TRBV12-3/TRBV12-4|TRBJ1-2|TRBD1
TGTGCCAGCAGTAGCCGGGACAGGGCTAAGCGCTACACCTTC
CASSSRDRAKRYTF
>many|14|TRBV7-8|TRBJ1-1|NA
TGTGCCAGCAGCTTATGGGACCAAGGGACTGAAGCTTTCTTT
CASSLWDQGTEAFF
>few|12|TRBV19|TRBJ1-2|NA
TGTGCCAGTGCCTCGAGGGTGGGCGGCTACACCTTC
CASASRVGGYTF
>many|11|TRBV6-5|TRBJ2-5|NA
TGTGCCAGCACTGGGTCAGAGACCCAGTACTTC
CASTGSETQYF
>many|13|TRBV12-3/TRBV12-4|TRBJ1-5|NA
TGTGCCAGCAGCTTAGGCCGGGATCAGCCCCAGCATTTT
CASSLGRDQPQHF
>few|13|TRBV29-1|TRBJ2-3|NA
TGCAGCGTTGGGCGTCTTTCCACAGATACGCAGTATTTT
CSVGRLSTDTQYF
>NA|15|TRBV15|TRBJ1-4|NA
TGTGCCACCAGCAGAGATCGGGCGTTTAGTGAAAAACTGTTTTTT
CATSRDRAFSEKLFF
>NA|16|TRBV27|TRBJ2-7|NA
TGTGCCAGCAGTTTATCCCGATGGGGGCGCGCCTACGAGCAGTACTTC
CASSLSRWGRAYEQYF
>NA|17|TRBV6-5|TRBJ2-7|TRBD2
TGTGCCAGCAGTTACGGGTTTAGCGGGGTAACACTCTACGAGCAGTACTTC
CASSYGFSGVTLYEQYF
>NA|14|TRBV3-1|TRBJ2-3|NA
TGTGCCAGCAGCCAAGGGCTAGGCACAGATACGCAGTATTTT
CASSQGLGTDTQYF
>few|17|TRBV28|TRBJ2-1|NA
TGTGCCAGCAGTTTTCTGGACTTCCGTCTTCTTGACAATGAGCAGTTCTTC
CASSFLDFRLLDNEQFF
>NA|20|TRBV20-1|TRBJ2-7|TRBD2
TGCAGTGCTAGATCTTTACAGAGACTCGGGTCAGCGGGGGGGGCCTACGAGCAGTACTTC
CSARSLQRLGSAGGAYEQYF
>NA|13|TRBV6-1|TRBJ1-2|NA
TGTGCCAGCAGTCCCGGGAAAAACTATGGCTACACCTTC
CASSPGKNYGYTF
>few|14|TRBV5-1|TRBJ2-3|NA
TGCGCCAGCAGCTTGGAATCGGGAGCAGATACGCAGTATTTT
CASSLESGADTQYF
>NA|16|TRBV11-3|TRBJ2-1|NA
TGTGCCAGCAGCTTAGAAAGCGGTCCAATAAACAATGAGCAGTTCTTC
CASSLESGPINNEQFF
>NA|13|TRBV29-1|TRBJ1-2|TRBD1
TGCAGCGCTGGGGACAGGGACTATTATGGCTACACCTTC
CSAGDRDYYGYTF
>few|14|TRBV3-1|TRBJ1-3|NA
TGTGCCAGCCACTCGAGGGGTCCCGGAAACACCATATATTTT
CASHSRGPGNTIYF
>NA|13|TRBV7-9|TRBJ1-4|TRBD1
TGTGCCGTCCGACAGGGGGTCGGTGAAAAACTGTTTTTT
CAVRQGVGEKLFF
>few|18|TRBV12-3/TRBV12-4|TRBJ2-1|TRBD2
TGTGCCAGCAGACCGACCATGGGACTAGCGGGGGGCGGCAATGAGCAGTTCTTC
CASRPTMGLAGGGNEQFF
>NA|18|TRBV29-1|TRBJ2-1|NA
TGCAGCGTTGAAGGCCCCTATGAGGGCAGGAGCTCCTACAATGAGCAGTTCTTC
CSVEGPYEGRSSYNEQFF
>NA|17|TRBV4-3|TRBJ2-3|NA
TGCGCCAGCAGCCAGGGATCCGGCCCTAACCCTGGGGATACGCAGTATTTT
CASSQGSGPNPGDTQYF
>NA|16|TRBV6-1|TRBJ2-1|TRBD2
TGTGCCAGCACCAAACTCACTAGCGGGGGTTACAATGAGCAGTTCTTC
CASTKLTSGGYNEQFF
>once|15|TRBV5-1|TRBJ2-2|TRBD2
TGCGCCAGCAGCTCCTTAGCGGGGAACACCGGGGAGCTGTTTTTT
CASSSLAGNTGELFF
>few|16|TRBV4-2|TRBJ1-5|NA
TGTGCCAGCAGCCAAGTCACGGGAACTAGCAATCAGCCCCAGCATTTT
CASSQVTGTSNQPQHF
>NA|13|TRBV7-9|TRBJ1-1|NA
TGTGCCAGCAGCTTAGGGGTGGCAGCCGAAGCTTTCTTT
CASSLGVAAEAFF
>NA|14|TRBV3-1|TRBJ2-7|NA
TGTGCCAGCAGCCAAGCGGGAGACTCCTACGAGCAGTACTTC
CASSQAGDSYEQYF
>once|15|TRBV29-1|TRBJ2-1|TRBD2
TGCAGCGTTGTCCCGAGGGGACTAGGCTTCAATGAGCAGTTCTTC
CSVVPRGLGFNEQFF